These 22 T cell receptor beta chains came from one sample sequenced in a study of regulatory T cells in long-lasting Graves disease. To make TCR beta libraries, researchers used iRepertoire HTBI primers and Arm-PCR of CDR3 regions. TCRdb fed the multiplex PCR reads into MiXCR, producing one record per CDR3 protein. The table has roughly 300,000 distinct CDR3 sequences, around 21% seen once. Noted time point: persistent/refractory GD, antithyroid drugs over 5 years with positive TRAb. There was RNA extracted from PBMCs, and the TCR library was made from it. The starting material was peripheral blood mononuclear cells (PBMCs), obtained when the disease was refractory, from a patient treated with antithyroid drugs. The receptor set was obtained from a female donor with Graves disease.

This chain links TRBV5-4 with TRBJ2-5; TRBD2 agrees at 7 bases. This CDR3 is 18 amino acids long. Per germline, CDR1 SGHNT and CDR2 YYREEE (reference sequence). V shed 2 bases, J shed 4 bases, and the junction held 17 bases outside the gene matches. DNA for the CDR3: TGTGCCAGCAGCTTTTCTTCAGGCGGGAGTATCTTTCCAGAGACCCAGTACTTC. Encoded protein: CASSFSSGGSIFPETQYF.

This clonotype was picked up many times. The chain couples TRBV20-1 to TRBJ2-7; 9 bases map to TRBD2. Germline assignment: CDR1 DFQATT and CDR2 SNEGSKA (reference sequence). Trimming removed 6 bases from V and 4 bases from J; junction bases left unmatched: 10. The CDR3 is made up of 14 amino acids. The CDR3 spells CSAILAGEIYEQYF. The CDR3, as DNA: TGCAGTGCCATATTAGCGGGAGAGATTTACGAGCAGTACTTC.

Turning to this clonotype: A much more abundant neighbour one base away suggests this may be a read error. The V gene is TRBV3-1, the J gene TRBJ2-5, with unresolved D. Germline CDR1 and CDR2: LGHDT and YNNKEL (reference sequence). The CDR3 loop spans 15 amino acids. The ends were cut back, 0 bases at V and 1 base at J, with 9 bases in the middle. CDR3 coding DNA: TGTGCCAGCAGCCAAGATCTCGGCGGCCAAGAGACCCAGTACTTC. This gives the protein CASSQDLGGQETQYF.

This clonotype was counted ten times or more. The chain couples TRBV6-1 to TRBJ2-7; 10 bases are shared with TRBD2. The germline V gene has CDR1 MNHNS and CDR2 SASEGT. V was pared by 6 bases and J by 0 bases, with 5 bases of the junction left unmatched. The CDR3 runs 15 residues. The CDR3 here is CASRDGLAVSYEQYF. The CDR3 DNA sequence: TGTGCCAGCAGAGACGGACTAGCGGTCTCCTACGAGCAGTACTTC.

This clonotype occurred many times. This chain joins TRBV11-2 and TRBJ2-5; weak D call: TRBD2 (7 bases). CDR3 length: 14 amino acids. Germline CDR1 SGHAT, CDR2 FQNNGV. Trimming removed 1 base at V and 5 bases at J, with 11 bases between. The CDR3 region is CASSLGGGDETQYF. In DNA form, the CDR3 reads TGTGCCAGCAGCTTAGGAGGGGGGGACGAGACCCAGTACTTC.

This clonotype was detected a few times. This chain connects TRBV7-9 to TRBJ2-7; D not resolved. The CDR3 consists of 16 residues. Trimming removed 5 bases at V and 0 bases at J, with 17 bases between. Germline assignment: CDR1 SEHNR and CDR2 FQNEAQ (reference sequence). The CDR3 DNA follows: TGTGCCAGCAGCCCCAGCCAAGGTTCCCGCTCCTACGAGCAGTACTTC. Encoded protein: CASSPSQGSRSYEQYF.

This clonotype has a handful of counts. This chain links TRBV27 with TRBJ2-5, with 7 bases fitting TRBD2. The CDR3 extends over 14 amino acids. Per germline, CDR1 MNHEY and CDR2 SMNVEV (reference sequence). V trimming: 4 bases; J trimming: 5 bases; junction bases outside the gene matches: 7. Here the CDR3 reads CASSWGGGDETQYF. The DNA of the CDR3 is TGTGCCAGCAGTTGGGGGGGTGGGGATGAGACCCAGTACTTC.

This clonotype was counted between two and nine times. The chain employs TRBV7-9 and TRBJ1-1; no definite D call. This CDR3 contains 14 residues. CDR1 SEHNR and CDR2 FQNEAQ come from the germline V gene (reference sequence). V was shortened by 0 bases and J by 1 base, with 6 bases between the two germline ends. CDR3 loop: CASSLADRNTEAFF. CDR3 in DNA: TGTGCCAGCAGCTTAGCGGATCGGAACACTGAAGCTTTCTTT.

The V call is TRBV6-1, the J call TRBJ2-7; 10 bases fit TRBD1. Per the germline V gene, CDR1 is MNHNS and CDR2 is SASEGT. The CDR3 has 14 amino acids. Trimming cost V 6 bases and J 4 bases; bases outside gene matches: 6. CDR3 sequence: CASSLTGGQYEQYF. CDR3 bases: TGTGCCAGCAGCTTGACAGGGGGCCAGTACGAGCAGTACTTC.

The J gene is TRBJ2-1, the V gene TRBV5-1, with TRBD1 matching 8 bases. V shed 3 bases, J shed 7 bases, and the junction held 12 bases outside the gene matches. The CDR3 loop spans 16 amino acids. Germline CDR1 SGHRS, CDR2 YFSETQ. The CDR3 DNA is TGCGCCAGCAGCTCCTCGGCGCAGGGGGCGCTGAATGAGCAGTTCTTC. As protein: CASSSSAQGALNEQFF.

This clonotype was picked up many times. V is TRBV6-5 and J is TRBJ1-3, with D possibly TRBD1 on 5 matching bases. The CDR3 sequence is 15 residues long. CDR1 is MNHEY, CDR2 SVGAGI, per germline. The V end was cut by 0 bases, the J end by 2 bases, with 8 bases between. This chain's CDR3 is CASSYSWGTGNTIYF. In nucleotides, the CDR3 is TGTGCCAGCAGTTACTCGTGGGGCACTGGAAACACCATATATTTT.

A note on this clonotype: A read error may explain this, as a much larger clone is one base away. The CDR3 end shows no conserved phenylalanine or tryptophan, and so a read error is likely. The chain joins TRBV12-3 or TRBV12-4 to TRBJ2-5; D call uncertain. V was pared by 4 bases and J by 5 bases, with 11 bases between. CDR3 length equals 13 residues. The CDR3 DNA reads as TGTGCCAGCAGTTCGGCTAGGACGGAGACCCAGTACTCC. Translating it yields CASSSARTETQYS.

The chain uses TRBV29-1 and TRBJ1-1; D is ambiguous. V lost 2 bases and J lost 0, with 4 bases in between. Germline V gene lookup returns CDR1 SQVTM and CDR2 ANQGSEA. There are 12 residues in the CDR3. CDR3 protein: CSVESVNTEAFF. As DNA, the CDR3 is TGCAGCGTTGAATCGGTGAACACTGAAGCTTTCTTT.

In its sample, this clonotype was seen a few times. The chain couples TRBV20-1 to TRBJ2-5; D may match TRBD1 or TRBD2 (7 bases each). This CDR3 comprises 15 residues. In germline, CDR1 is DFQATT, CDR2 SNEGSKA (reference sequence). Trimming cost V 6 bases and J 5 bases, with 22 bases left between them. The CDR3 nucleotides are TGCAGTGCCAGGGGGGGGAGGGGGCGAACGGAGACCCAGTACTTC. Protein product: CSARGGRGRTETQYF.

This clonotype came up once. This chain links TRBV5-1 with TRBJ2-5; D remains ambiguous. The CDR3 totals 14 residues. In germline, CDR1 is SGHRS, CDR2 YFSETQ. The V end lost 3 bases, the J end lost 5 bases, and 14 bases lay between the germline ends. The CDR3 spells CASSSDGPSETQYF. The CDR3 nucleotides are TGCGCCAGCAGCTCCGACGGCCCGTCGGAGACCCAGTACTTC.

The sample holds a few counts of this clonotype. The chain recombines TRBV30 with TRBJ2-5; 10 positions match TRBD1. There are 14 residues in the CDR3. The ends lost 8 bases at V and 5 bases at J; junction bases unmatched: 11. The germline V gene encodes CDR1 GTSNPN and CDR2 SVGIG (reference sequence). The CDR3 DNA reads TGTGCCCGCCGGGACAGGGGTTCACTGGAGACCCAGTACTTC. As protein: CARRDRGSLETQYF.

This clonotype was recorded only once. Since a much larger clone is just one base distant, this may be a read error. In this CDR3 the conserved last residue, phenylalanine or tryptophan, is missing, so a read error is likely. This chain connects TRBV28 to TRBJ2-7; D is perhaps TRBD2 (5 bases). Trimming removed 8 bases from V and 6 bases from J, with 17 bases in between. CDR1 is MDHEN, CDR2 SYDVKM, per germline. CDR3 length: 13 amino acids. The CDR3 bases are TGTGCCAGCTACTCCCCGACCGAGGGCGAGCAGTACCTC. Protein product: CASYSPTEGEQYL.

The chain has TRBV6-5 and TRBJ2-4; 9 positions match TRBD1. The germline V gene has CDR1 MNHEY and CDR2 SVGAGI. The CDR3 extends over 21 amino acids. The V segment lost 0 bases and the J segment 0 bases; nucleotides outside the gene matches: 15. CDR3 sequence: CASSYSSVLLQGALAKNIQYF. In DNA, the CDR3 is TGTGCCAGCAGTTACTCGTCCGTACTCTTACAGGGGGCTCTAGCCAAAAACATTCAGTACTTC.

This clonotype was seen a few times. The chain has TRBV11-1 and TRBJ1-1; D remains unclear. The CDR3 covers 14 residues. The germline V gene encodes CDR1 SGHAT and CDR2 FQDESV (reference sequence). The ends were cut back, 2 bases at V and 3 bases at J, with 10 bases in the middle. CDR3 protein: CASSLKGGYTEAFF. The CDR3 region has the DNA TGTGCCAGCAGCTTAAAGGGAGGGTACACTGAAGCTTTCTTT.

Many counts were recorded for this clonotype. V and J are TRBV11-2 and TRBJ2-2, with D unresolved. Trimming took off 7 bases at V and 7 bases at J, with 10 bases between the two ends. CDR3 length: 12 amino acids. Germline V lookup: CDR1 SGHAT, CDR2 FQNNGV. The CDR3 spells CASILGYGELFF. The DNA of the CDR3 is TGTGCCAGCATCCTGGGGTACGGGGAGCTGTTTTTT.

This clonotype was recorded at least ten times. The chain joins TRBV6-1 to TRBJ2-7, with D unresolved. This CDR3 contains 14 residues. Trimming took off 5 bases at V and 3 bases at J, with 14 bases between the two ends. CDR1 and CDR2 (germline): MNHNS, SASEGT. The CDR3 DNA sequence: TGTGCCAGCAGTACCGCCAATATAGGCTACGAGCAGTACTTC. Protein sequence: CASSTANIGYEQYF.

This clonotype was detected ten times or more. The chain employs TRBV6-1 and TRBJ1-1; a possible D gene is TRBD1 (5 bases). V gave up 7 bases and J gave up 5 bases, with 14 bases separating them. Germline V lookup: CDR1 MNHNS, CDR2 SASEGT. This CDR3 has 13 residues. DNA for the CDR3: TGTGCCAGCAAAAGGAGGGAGGGGACTGAAGCTTTCTTT. Encoded protein: CASKRREGTEAFF.